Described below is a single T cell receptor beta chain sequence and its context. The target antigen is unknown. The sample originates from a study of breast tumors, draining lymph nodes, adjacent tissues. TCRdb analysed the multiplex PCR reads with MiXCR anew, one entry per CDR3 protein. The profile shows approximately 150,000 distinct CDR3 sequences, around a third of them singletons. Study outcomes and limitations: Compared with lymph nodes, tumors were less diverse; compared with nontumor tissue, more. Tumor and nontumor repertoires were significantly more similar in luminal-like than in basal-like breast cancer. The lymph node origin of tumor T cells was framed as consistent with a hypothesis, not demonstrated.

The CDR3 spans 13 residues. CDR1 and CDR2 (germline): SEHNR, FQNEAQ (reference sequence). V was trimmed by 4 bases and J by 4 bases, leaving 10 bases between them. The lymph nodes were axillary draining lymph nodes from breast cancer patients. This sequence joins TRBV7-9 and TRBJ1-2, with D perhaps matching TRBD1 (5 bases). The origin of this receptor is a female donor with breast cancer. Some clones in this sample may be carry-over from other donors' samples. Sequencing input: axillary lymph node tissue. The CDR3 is CASSWGESYGYTF. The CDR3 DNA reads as TGTGCCAGCAGCTGGGGGGAGTCCTATGGCTACACCTTC.